These 14 T cell receptor beta chains share one sample of origin, sequenced in a study of OX40 agonist ivuxolimab in advanced cancers. The repertoire was sequenced with immunoSEQ multiplex PCR; TCRdb's copy has only in-frame clones and lacks some. Of 60,000 to 85,000 clones in the sample, roughly 80% were seen once. Sequencing was performed on CD4+ or CD8+ T cells sorted from blood, taken in a trial of the OX40 agonist ivuxolimab. Source of these receptors: an adult with an advanced solid tumor such as melanoma, head and neck, liver or kidney cancer.

The chain employs TRBV28 and TRBJ1-2; 10 nucleotides agree with TRBD1. The length of the CDR3 is 13 residues. The J segment lost 4 bases and the V segment lost 6 bases, leaving 2 bases of the junction unmatched. Germline V lookup: CDR1 MDHEN, CDR2 SYDVKM. CDR3 protein: CASRTGGSYGYTF. The CDR3 bases are TGTGCCAGCAGGACAGGGGGCAGCTATGGCTACACCTTC.

This clone was counted between two and nine times. This chain connects TRBV2 to TRBJ1-3, with D possibly matching TRBD1 (6 bases). V was trimmed by 8 bases and J by 0 bases, leaving 14 bases between them. CDR3 length: 15 residues. Germline CDR1 and CDR2: SNHLY and FYNNEI. CDR3 in DNA: TGTGCCAGCCTGGACAGTTTCTACTCTGGAAACACCATATATTTT. Its translation: CASLDSFYSGNTIYF. The complete variable domain, with remaining parts taken from reference TRBV2 and TRBJ1-3, reads EPEVTQTPSHQVTQMGQEVILRCVPISNHLYFYWYRQILGQKVEFLVSFYNNEISEKSEIFDDQFSVERPDGSNFTLKIRSTKLEDSAMYFCASLDSFYSGNTIYFGEGSWLTVV.

The gene calls are TRBV7-9 and TRBJ2-1; TRBD2 aligns across 14 bases. The V gene end was trimmed by 5 bases and the J gene end by 7 bases; junction bases not matched to a gene: 10. The germline V gene encodes CDR1 SEHNR and CDR2 FQNEAQ (reference sequence). The CDR3 is 17 residues long. The CDR3 here is CASSGGLAGGFPNEQFF. In DNA form, the CDR3 reads TGTGCCAGCAGCGGAGGACTAGCGGGGGGTTTCCCGAATGAGCAGTTCTTC.

The rearrangement joins TRBV7-8 to TRBJ2-2; D is unresolved. Germline CDR1 SGHVS, CDR2 FQNEAQ. CDR3 length: 15 residues. Trimming shortened V by 1 base and J by 2 bases, and 8 bases separated the two germline ends. The CDR3 DNA reads TGTGCCAGCAGCTTAGTGGTCGGAAACACCGGGGAGCTGTTTTTT. Its translation: CASSLVVGNTGELFF.

V usage is TRBV4-3 and J usage is TRBJ1-1; no clear D. Germline lookup yields CDR1 LGHNA and CDR2 YSLEER. The CDR3 spans 14 residues. Trimming stripped 0 bases from V and 2 bases from J, with 7 bases between. This CDR3 reads CASSQDTDNTEAFF. In DNA form, the CDR3 reads TGCGCCAGCAGCCAAGATACAGACAACACTGAAGCTTTCTTT.

V usage is TRBV29-1 and J usage is TRBJ2-2; D gene unclear. Trimming cost V 6 bases and J 6 bases, with 8 bases left between them. CDR3 size: 11 residues. The germline CDR1 and CDR2 sequences are SQVTM and ANQGSEA. This chain's CDR3 is CSVIDAGELFF. As DNA, the CDR3 is TGCAGCGTCATTGATGCCGGGGAGCTGTTTTTT.

The chain is built from TRBV29-1 and TRBJ2-2; TRBD2 agrees at 10 bases. Germline CDR1 reads SQVTM; CDR2 reads ANQGSEA. The junction had 7 bases not matched to a gene; V was cut back by 5 bases and J by 4 bases. The CDR3 is 15 residues long. The CDR3 DNA reads as TGCAGCGTTATACCGGGACTAGCGATCACCGGGGAGCTGTTTTTT. Its translation is CSVIPGLAITGELFF.

This chain connects TRBV2 to TRBJ2-5, with 9 positions matching TRBD2. This CDR3 is 13 amino acids long. Trimming cost V 5 bases and J 5 bases; bases outside gene matches: 3. Germline CDR1 is SNHLY and CDR2 is FYNNEI. CDR3 protein: CASSLAGDETQYF. In DNA, the CDR3 is TGTGCCAGCAGTTTAGCGGGGGATGAGACCCAGTACTTC.

The chain joins TRBV6-1 to TRBJ1-6; D call uncertain. The CDR3 has 12 amino acids. The germline V and J ends were trimmed by 4 bases and 12 bases, with 10 bases remaining between them. Germline V gene lookup returns CDR1 MNHNS and CDR2 SASEGT. CDR3 loop: CASSGPRRPLHF. In DNA, the CDR3 is TGTGCCAGCAGTGGACCCCGTAGACCCCTCCACTTT.

The gene calls are TRBV9 and TRBJ1-3; D uncertain. Trimming stripped 2 bases from V and 1 base from J, with 7 bases between. Germline V lookup: CDR1 SGDLS, CDR2 YYNGEE. This CDR3 region has 14 residues. CDR3 sequence: CASSVGMSGNTIYF. In nucleotides, the CDR3 is TGTGCCAGCAGCGTCGGGATGTCTGGAAACACCATATATTTT.

The chain has TRBV30 and TRBJ1-2; possibly TRBD1 for D (5 bases). The V and J ends lost 8 bases and 8 bases respectively, with 18 bases between them. The CDR3 has 12 residues. The germline gives CDR1 GTSNPN, CDR2 SVGIG (reference sequence). For the CDR3, the DNA is TGTGCCGGGGTCGATGGGGGGAGAGGCTACACCTTC. Translated: CAGVDGGRGYTF.

The CDR3 reads CAWSLLEGRDTQYF. Written as DNA, the CDR3 is TGTGCCTGGAGTCTACTAGAGGGCCGGGATACGCAGTATTTT. The rearrangement joins TRBV30 to TRBJ2-3, with TRBD2 as a possible D gene (5 bases). V lost 2 bases and J 6 bases, leaving 15 bases between the germline ends. The germline V gene encodes CDR1 GTSNPN and CDR2 SVGIG (reference sequence). The CDR3 extends over 14 amino acids. Complete variable domain (other parts from reference TRBV30 and TRBJ2-3): SQTIHQWPATLVQPVGSPLSLECTVEGTSNPNLYWYRQAAGRGLQLLFYSVGIGQISSEVPQNLSASRPQDRQFILSSKKLLLSDSGFYLCAWSLLEGRDTQYFGPGTRLTVL.

This clone came up a few times. The chain carries TRBV6-6 and TRBJ2-7; 10 positions match TRBD1. Per germline, CDR1 MNHNY and CDR2 SVGAGI (reference sequence). With V trimmed by 2 bases and J by 2 bases, 0 bases remained unmatched. This CDR3 comprises 14 residues. The CDR3 DNA reads TGTGCCAGCAGTTACGACAGGGGGCCCTACGAGCAGTACGTC. Its translation is CASSYDRGPYEQYV.

CDR3 sequence reads: CASSPAEWGDTQYF. In DNA, the CDR3 is TGTGCCAGCTCACCCGCCGAGTGGGGAGATACGCAGTATTTT. The chain employs TRBV18 and TRBJ2-3; D unclear. Germline V gene sequence: CDR1 KGHSH, CDR2 LQKENI. The CDR3 sequence is 14 residues long. V was trimmed by 3 bases and J by 5 bases, leaving 12 bases between them.